The T cell receptor (beta chain) under discussion was sequenced for a study of T cells after yellow fever vaccination. Trimming stripped 8 bases from V and 4 bases from J, with 12 bases between. CDR1 and CDR2 from the germline V gene are SGHVS and FQNEAQ. This CDR3 is built from 13 residues. TCRdb passed the 5' RACE reads through MiXCR, listing each CDR3 protein once. The profile shows around 530,000 distinct CDR3 sequences, about a sixth of them singletons. Sample: PBMCs, taken about 5 days after the first yellow fever vaccination. The source of this sequence is a man aged 18 to 30 who received the YFV17D yellow fever vaccine. This rearrangement joins TRBV7-8 to TRBJ1-5; a weak D match, TRBD1 (5 bases). As DNA, the CDR3 is TGTGCCAGCGCCGGGACTCAAAATCAGCCCCAGCATTTT. This translates into CASAGTQNQPQHF.